This TCR beta chain originates from a study of identical twins. A universal primer site was incorporated via template switching, and the cDNA contained unique molecular identifiers. TCRdb re-analysed the 5' RACE reads in MiXCR, keeping a single row per CDR3 protein. The sample has approximately 890,000 distinct CDR3 sequences, 10% to 15% seen once. This clonotype has more than one count but fewer than ten. The target antigen is unknown. Trimming took 10 bases from V and 5 from J, leaving 11 bases between them. Germline CDR1 is MNHNS and CDR2 is SASEGT. The CDR3 consists of 11 residues. The study's findings and limits: The presence of invariant MAIT and iNKT cells could partly confound analyses of zero-insertion sequences. Out-of-frame alpha sequences common to twins exhibited a surplus of low generation probability.

This sample was also put to use in a study of yellow fever vaccine responses in identical twins.

The sequence came from a woman aged 18-35 years in good health. Material for sequencing was PBMCs. This sequence joins TRBV6-1 and TRBJ1-1; no firm D call. CDR3 sequence reads: CATPAVTEAFF. The CDR3 DNA sequence: TGTGCCACCCCCGCAGTAACTGAAGCTTTCTTT.